This entry features one TCR beta chain sequence. Its antigen is unidentified. The sample is drawn from a study of cytomegalovirus exposure and HLA in healthy donors. Study conclusions and caveats: A later analysis reportedly identified an Asian-associated ancestry cluster as carrying fewer N-insertions than the approximately 670-donor mean. Previous analysis showed most TCR beta V segments were productive about 87% or about 30% of the time.

The PCR ran on 60 Vbeta and 13 Jbeta primers. Clones were sequenced by immunoSEQ multiplex PCR, and TCRdb holds only the in-frame ones, with some missing. The data contain 120,000 or so clones, 77% of them singletons. Unrecorded immune exposures were likely, despite nominal health at sampling. The CDR3 covers 14 residues. V lost 3 bases and J 8 bases, leaving 17 bases between the germline ends. Germline CDR1 reads SGDLS; CDR2 reads YYNGEE. Sequenced: PBMCs. The chain combines TRBV9 with TRBJ1-2; perhaps TRBD1 as D (5 bases). The receptor was derived from a man aged 50-59 years in good health and CMV-seropositive. CDR3 region: CASSAGGSRWGYTF. Here the CDR3 DNA reads TGTGCCAGCAGCGCCGGGGGGTCTCGCTGGGGCTACACCTTC.